These 2 T cell receptor beta chains were sequenced from one sample in a study of metastatic and nonmetastatic thyroid tumors. No patient had received any treatment before thyroid surgery. TCRdb reprocessed the PCR reads using MiXCR. This sample carries around 19,000 clones, 16% of them seen once, and the ten largest clones take around 9.3%. Sequencing was carried out using tumor tissue. These receptors all stem from a female donor with papillary thyroid cancer or a benign thyroid nodule (not recorded which). Some clones in this sample may be carry-over from other donors' samples.

Regarding this clone: A clone one base away is much larger, so this may be a read error. The same CDR3 arises from other DNA sequences in this sample as well. The chain is built from TRBV5-1 and TRBJ2-3, with D hard to call. The germline gives CDR1 SGHRS, CDR2 YFSETQ. This CDR3 has 14 amino acids. In DNA form, the CDR3 reads TGTGCCAGCAGCGTCCGAGACAGCACAGATACGCAGTATTTT. It translates to CASSVRDSTDTQYF.

As concerns this clone: This clone may be a read error of a much larger clone one base away. This chain connects TRBV11-1 to TRBJ2-5; no clear D. The V gene's germline CDR1 is SGHAT and CDR2 FQDESV (reference sequence). This CDR3 spans 14 amino acids. CDR3 in amino acids: CASSSLSTEETRYF. CDR3 in DNA: TGTGCCAGCAGCTCCCTATCGACCGAAGAGACCCGGTACTTC.